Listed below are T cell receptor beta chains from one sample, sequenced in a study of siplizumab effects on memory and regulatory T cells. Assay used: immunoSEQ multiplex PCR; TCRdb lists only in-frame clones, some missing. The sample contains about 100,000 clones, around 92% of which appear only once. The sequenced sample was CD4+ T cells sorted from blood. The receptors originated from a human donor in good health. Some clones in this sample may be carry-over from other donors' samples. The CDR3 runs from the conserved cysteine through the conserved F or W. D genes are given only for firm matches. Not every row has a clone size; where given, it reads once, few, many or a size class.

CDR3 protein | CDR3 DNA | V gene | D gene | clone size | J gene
CASSQDLSSGANVLTF | TGTGCCAGCAGCCAAGATCTCTCCTCTGGGGCCAACGTCCTGACTTTC | TRBV4-2 | - | - | TRBJ2-6
CARGTGTISGANVLTF | TGTGCCAGAGGGACAGGGACCATCTCTGGGGCCAACGTCCTGACTTTC | TRBV2 | TRBD1 | - | TRBJ2-6
CASSHNRLAGDSGANVLTF | TGTGCCAGCAGTCATAACCGACTAGCGGGCGACTCTGGGGCCAACGTCCTGACTTTC | TRBV27 | TRBD2 | - | TRBJ2-6
CASSRRNYGYTF | TGTGCCAGCAGCAGGAGAAACTATGGCTACACCTTC | TRBV5-6 | - | - | TRBJ1-2
CASSFEGGTGELFF | TGTGCCAGCAGTTTTGAGGGGGGCACCGGGGAGCTGTTTTTT | TRBV28 | - | once | TRBJ2-2
CSVELGLAGGGEQYF | TGCAGCGTTGAATTGGGACTAGCGGGAGGAGGGGAGCAGTACTTC | TRBV29-1 | TRBD2 | - | TRBJ2-7
CASSTGSAREQYF | TGTGCCAGCAGCACCGGCTCTGCTCGGGAGCAGTACTTC | TRBV28 | - | - | TRBJ2-7
CARSLTGGETQYF | TGTGCCAGAAGCTTGACAGGGGGCGAGACCCAGTACTTC | TRBV5-3 | TRBD1 | - | TRBJ2-5
CAWSGFSGANVLTF | TGTGCCTGGAGTGGGTTCTCTGGGGCCAACGTCCTGACTTTC | TRBV30 | - | - | TRBJ2-6
CASSFGGATGQYF | TGTGCCAGCAGTTTTGGAGGGGCAACCGGGCAGTACTTC | TRBV28 | - | - | TRBJ2-7
CASSVFAGNTEAFF | TGTGCCAGCAGTGTATTCGCAGGGAACACTGAAGCTTTCTTT | TRBV6-1 | - | - | TRBJ1-1
CATSGGWETQYF | TGTGCCACTTCAGGGGGCTGGGAGACCCAGTACTTC | TRBV19 | TRBD1 | - | TRBJ2-5
CASSLQNSREYEQYF | TGTGCCAGCAGCTTACAGAATAGTCGTGAGTACGAGCAGTACTTC | TRBV7-9 | - | - | TRBJ2-7
CASSVGQGQGYEQYF | TGTGCCAGCAGCGTAGGGCAAGGACAGGGTTACGAGCAGTACTTC | TRBV9 | TRBD1 | - | TRBJ2-7
CASSLGDQAGEKLFF | TGTGCCAGCAGCTTAGGGGACCAAGCGGGTGAAAAACTGTTTTTT | TRBV7-9 | - | - | TRBJ1-4
CASSLVGNTEAFF | TGTGCCAGCAGCTTAGTAGGGAACACTGAAGCTTTCTTT | TRBV7-8 | - | - | TRBJ1-1
CASSLVFGSPPFF | TGTGCCAGCAGCTTAGTTTTTGGGAGCCCTCCGTTCTTC | TRBV7-2 | - | - | TRBJ2-1
CASSLVAGVGTEAFF | TGCGCCAGCAGCTTGGTCGCAGGGGTGGGGACTGAAGCTTTCTTT | TRBV5-1 | - | - | TRBJ1-1
CATYLETQYF | TGTGCCACCTACTTAGAGACCCAGTACTTC | TRBV2 | - | - | TRBJ2-5
CAEGDRELRYTF | TGTGCGGAAGGGGACAGGGAGTTGCGCTACACCTTC | TRBV2 | TRBD1 | few | TRBJ1-2
CASSVEDNNKKLFF | TGTGCCAGCAGTGTGGAGGACAATAATAAAAAACTGTTTTTT | TRBV2 | - | - | TRBJ1-4
CASSETGRRNYGYTF | TGTGCCAGCAGTGAAACGGGACGACGGAACTATGGCTACACCTTC | TRBV6-1 | - | - | TRBJ1-2
CAISGSVRSSNQPQHF | TGTGCCATCAGTGGTTCAGTTCGGAGCAGCAATCAGCCCCAGCATTTT | TRBV10-3 | - | - | TRBJ1-5
CASRNYGVDGPYF | TGTGCCAGCAGGAACTACGGGGTTGATGGTCCGTACTTC | TRBV5-4 | - | - | TRBJ2-7
CASSLPGSHEQYF | TGTGCCAGCAGCTTACCGGGGTCCCACGAGCAGTACTTC | TRBV7-3 | - | once | TRBJ2-7
CASSLHRGLTEAFF | TGTGCCAGCAGCTTACACAGGGGCCTTACAGAAGCTTTCTTT | TRBV11-2 | TRBD1 | - | TRBJ1-1
CASKTAYMTNEAFF | TGTGCCAGCAAAACGGCATACATGACCAATGAAGCTTTCTTT | TRBV6-1 | - | - | TRBJ1-1
CASSRTRVDEQFF | TGTGCCAGCAGCCGTACTAGGGTCGATGAGCAGTTCTTC | TRBV4-2 | - | - | TRBJ2-1
CARSKQTGAPTSNYGYTF | TGTGCCAGAAGCAAACAGACAGGTGCGCCAACTTCTAACTATGGCTACACCTTC | TRBV5-3 | - | once | TRBJ1-2
CASSSTNSNQPQHF | TGTGCCAGCTCATCAACTAATAGCAATCAGCCCCAGCATTTT | TRBV18 | - | - | TRBJ1-5
CASSPTGGGELFF | TGTGCCAGTAGCCCGACAGGGGGCGGGGAGCTGTTTTTT | TRBV19 | TRBD1 | - | TRBJ2-2
CASSLASGDTIYF | TGTGCCAGCTCACTGGCTTCGGGGGACACCATATATTTT | TRBV18 | - | - | TRBJ1-3
CASRRRELRDRGSSTEAFF | TGCGCCAGCCGTCGGCGGGAACTAAGGGACAGGGGCTCGTCCACTGAAGCTTTCTTT | TRBV5-1 | TRBD1 | - | TRBJ1-1
CASSLLGAGEETQYF | TGTGCCAGCAGCTTATTGGGAGCGGGGGAAGAGACCCAGTACTTC | TRBV7-3 | TRBD2 | - | TRBJ2-5
CASSQPRPGQKDYEQYF | TGCGCCAGCAGTCAACCGCGGCCGGGACAAAAGGACTACGAGCAGTACTTC | TRBV23-1 | - | - | TRBJ2-7
CASGPLGSGVSEQFF | TGTGCCAGCGGTCCACTTGGGAGTGGGGTTTCCGAGCAGTTCTTC | TRBV6-1 | - | - | TRBJ2-1
CAISESQETQYF | TGTGCCATCAGTGAGTCGCAGGAGACCCAGTACTTC | TRBV10-3 | - | - | TRBJ2-5
CASSGLSKETQYF | TGTGCCAGCAGCGGGCTAAGCAAAGAGACCCAGTACTTC | TRBV5-6 | - | - | TRBJ2-5
CASSLRDRSFEFF | TGTGCCAGTAGTTTAAGGGACAGGTCGTTTGAGTTCTTC | TRBV19 | TRBD1 | - | TRBJ2-1
CASSVATAGTGYVRGYTF | TGTGCCAGCAGCGTAGCTACAGCCGGTACGGGATATGTCAGAGGCTACACCTTC | TRBV9 | - | - | TRBJ1-2
CARGGGTAKNIQYF | TGCGCCAGGGGAGGGGGGACAGCCAAAAACATTCAGTACTTC | TRBV23-1 | - | - | TRBJ2-4
CASSTTVTISYEQYF | TGTGCCAGCTCCACGACAGTTACTATCTCCTACGAGCAGTACTTC | TRBV6-1 | - | few | TRBJ2-7
CASSKRTGPGGQYF | TGCGCCAGCTCGAAAAGGACTGGTCCCGGAGGGCAGTACTTC | TRBV5-1 | - | - | TRBJ2-7
CASRIGKGYTF | TGTGCCAGCAGAATTGGAAAAGGCTACACCTTC | TRBV2 | - | few | TRBJ1-2
CASSLGLANEQFF | TGTGCCAGCAGCTTAGGCCTGGCCAATGAGCAGTTCTTC | TRBV7-3 | - | - | TRBJ2-1
CASSIIWDRVLDGYTF | TGTGCCAGTAGTATAATTTGGGACAGGGTTTTGGATGGCTACACCTTC | TRBV19 | TRBD1 | - | TRBJ1-2
CASSFGPVPVYGYTF | TGTGCCAGCAGCTTTGGACCCGTGCCAGTCTATGGCTACACCTTC | TRBV11-2 | - | - | TRBJ1-2
CASARGTYEQYF | TGTGCCAGCGCCAGGGGGACTTACGAGCAGTACTTC | TRBV7-9 | - | - | TRBJ2-7
CASSSIQGQPQHF | TGTGCCAGCAGTTCCATCCAGGGGCAGCCCCAGCATTTT | TRBV6-6 | - | - | TRBJ1-5
CASSFLPESSYNEQFF | TGCGCCAGCAGCTTCCTACCGGAGAGCTCCTACAATGAGCAGTTCTTC | TRBV5-1 | - | - | TRBJ2-1
CASRLTSSNEQFF | TGTGCCAGCAGGCTGACTAGCAGCAATGAGCAGTTCTTC | TRBV5-5 | TRBD2 | - | TRBJ2-1
CASSGQTYEQYF | TGTGCCAGTAGCGGACAGACGTACGAGCAGTACTTC | TRBV19 | - | - | TRBJ2-7
CASSLVSTGELFF | TGTGCCAGCAGTTTAGTTAGTACCGGGGAGCTGTTTTTT | TRBV28 | - | - | TRBJ2-2
CASSIEGQPYGYTF | TGTGCCAGTAGTATTGAGGGACAGCCCTATGGCTACACCTTC | TRBV19 | TRBD1 | - | TRBJ1-2
CAISEVFSLQGQSSYEQYF | TGTGCCATCAGTGAAGTTTTCTCCTTACAGGGCCAAAGCTCCTACGAGCAGTACTTC | TRBV10-3 | - | - | TRBJ2-7